This entry is about one T cell receptor (beta chain). The V gene end was trimmed by 1 base and the J gene end by 0 bases; junction bases not matched to a gene: 1. This CDR3 is built from 15 residues. Germline V lookup: CDR1 SGHTA, CDR2 FQGTGA. The record originates from a study of blood T cell repertoires in COVID-19. Background on the study: COVID-19 samples, acute and convalescent, were from the United States, Italy and Spain. From T cells, B-cell-depleted T cells, or PBMCs came the material, which was cDNA or gDNA.

Authors' methods: Estimated nucleated cell counts came from reference gene primer amplification. Clones were read by immunoSEQ multiplex PCR, and TCRdb kept only the in-frame ones, dropping some. V, J and clone size are those of that table, while D and trimming were read from the DNA. The sample holds around 320,000 clones, approximately 85% seen once. This TCR came from a human donor in a cohort sampled during active COVID-19. This chain uses TRBV7-3 with TRBJ2-3; 7 bases agree with TRBD2. Sequenced input: peripheral blood. The DNA of the CDR3 is TGTGCCAGCAGCTTAATGGGGGGGAGCACAGATACGCAGTATTTT. Translating gives CASSLMGGSTDTQYF.